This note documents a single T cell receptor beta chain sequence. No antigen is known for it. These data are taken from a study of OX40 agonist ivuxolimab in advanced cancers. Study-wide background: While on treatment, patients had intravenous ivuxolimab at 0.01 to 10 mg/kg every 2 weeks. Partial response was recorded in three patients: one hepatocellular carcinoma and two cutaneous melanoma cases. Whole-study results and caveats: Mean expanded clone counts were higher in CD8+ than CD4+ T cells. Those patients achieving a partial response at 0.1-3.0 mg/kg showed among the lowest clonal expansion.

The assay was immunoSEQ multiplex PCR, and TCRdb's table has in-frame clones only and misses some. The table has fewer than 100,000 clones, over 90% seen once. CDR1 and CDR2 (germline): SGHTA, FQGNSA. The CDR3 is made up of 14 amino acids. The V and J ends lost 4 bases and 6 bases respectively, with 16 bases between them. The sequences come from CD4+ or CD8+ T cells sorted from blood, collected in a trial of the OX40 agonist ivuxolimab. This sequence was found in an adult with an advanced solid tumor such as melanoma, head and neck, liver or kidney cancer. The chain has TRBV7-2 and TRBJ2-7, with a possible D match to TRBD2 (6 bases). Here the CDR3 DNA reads TGTGCCAGCAGCTCGGACCCTCGGGGGTTCGAGCAGTACTTC. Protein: CASSSDPRGFEQYF.